This is a list of T cell receptor beta chains from one sample in a study of blood T cell repertoires in COVID-19. The protocol was immunoSEQ multiplex PCR, while the TCRdb copy is restricted to in-frame clones and leaves out a portion. The sample lists about 250,000 clones; 65% to 85% were seen once. Input material: peripheral blood. Receptors originate from a man aged 35 to 55 with active or convalescent COVID-19. Each CDR3 is given with its conserved first and last residue. D genes are given only for firm matches. Where a row states a size, it is once, few, many or the class of an expanded clone; other rows omit it.

length | J | V | D | size | CDR3 | DNA
14 | TRBJ1-1 | TRBV11-2 | TRBD1 | NA | CASSTGQGSSEAFF | TGTGCCAGCAGCACGGGACAGGGGTCTTCCGAAGCTTTCTTT
14 | TRBJ2-1 | TRBV5-1 | TRBD1 | NA | CASSLGQGADEQFF | TGCGCCAGCAGCTTGGGACAGGGGGCCGATGAGCAGTTCTTC
15 | TRBJ2-5 | TRBV27 | TRBD2 | NA | CASRALAGAGETQYF | TGTGCCAGCAGGGCCTTAGCGGGAGCGGGAGAGACCCAGTACTTC
16 | TRBJ2-1 | TRBV10-3 | TRBD2 | NA | CAISSGGARSYNEQFF | TGTGCCATCAGTAGCGGGGGGGCACGGTCCTACAATGAGCAGTTCTTC
14 | TRBJ1-5 | TRBV24-1 | NA | NA | CATSEGSLNQPQHF | TGTGCCACCAGTGAGGGGAGTTTGAATCAGCCCCAGCATTTT
14 | TRBJ2-1 | TRBV6-5 | NA | NA | CASSYLQGGNEQFF | TGTGCCAGCAGTTACCTCCAGGGAGGCAATGAGCAGTTCTTC
15 | TRBJ1-6 | TRBV4-2 | NA | NA | CASSRGPDNNSPLHF | TGTGCCAGCAGCCGCGGGCCAGACAATAATTCACCCCTCCACTTT
14 | TRBJ1-1 | TRBV6-1 | NA | NA | CASSFPEMNTEAFF | TGTGCCAGCAGTTTTCCTGAGATGAACACTGAAGCTTTCTTT
15 | TRBJ1-2 | TRBV27 | TRBD1 | NA | CASSGQGANLAGYTF | TGTGCCAGCAGCGGACAGGGGGCGAACCTTGCTGGCTACACCTTC
15 | TRBJ1-6 | TRBV5-6 | NA | NA | CASSLRGAHNSPLHF | TGTGCCAGCAGCTTGCGGGGGGCTCATAATTCACCCCTCCACTTT
13 | TRBJ1-2 | TRBV5-1 | NA | NA | CASSLAGQPGYTF | TGCGCCAGCAGCTTGGCAGGACAGCCTGGCTACACCTTC
14 | TRBJ1-6 | TRBV30 | NA | NA | CAWSVTVQDSPLHF | TGTGCCTGGAGTGTTACCGTCCAGGATTCACCCCTCCACTTT
12 | TRBJ1-1 | TRBV30 | NA | NA | CASHRGNTEAFF | TGTGCTTCCCACCGGGGAAACACTGAAGCTTTCTTT
14 | TRBJ2-7 | TRBV6-1 | TRBD1 | few | CASSEQGADYEQYF | TGTGCCAGCAGTGAACAGGGGGCGGATTACGAGCAGTACTTC
13 | TRBJ2-7 | TRBV7-2 | NA | NA | CASSLPPLDEQYF | TGTGCCAGCAGCTTACCCCCCCTCGACGAGCAGTACTTC
15 | TRBJ1-2 | TRBV14 | NA | NA | CASSQAQGFPYGYTF | TGTGCCAGCAGCCAAGCTCAGGGGTTCCCCTATGGCTACACCTTC
15 | TRBJ2-2 | TRBV7-2 | TRBD2 | NA | CASSLGGGATGELFF | TGTGCCAGCAGCTTAGGCGGGGGGGCGACCGGGGAGCTGTTTTTT
14 | TRBJ1-2 | TRBV3-1/TRBV3-2 | TRBD1 | NA | CASSERTGYYGYTF | TGTGCCAGCAGCGAGAGGACAGGGTATTATGGCTACACCTTC
17 | TRBJ2-2 | TRBV11-3 | TRBD2 | NA | CASRKGLAGVITGELFF | TGTGCCAGCAGAAAGGGACTAGCGGGGGTAATCACCGGGGAGCTGTTTTTT
13 | TRBJ1-5 | TRBV7-2 | NA | NA | CASSFPTGQPQHF | TGTGCCAGCAGCTTCCCGACAGGTCAGCCCCAGCATTTT
15 | TRBJ1-5 | TRBV6-5 | TRBD1 | NA | CASSYSGTDNQPQHF | TGTGCCAGCAGTTATTCCGGGACAGACAATCAGCCCCAGCATTTT
17 | TRBJ2-2 | TRBV5-1 | NA | once | CASSLAWSAPGTGELFF | TGCGCCAGCAGCTTGGCCTGGAGCGCCCCGGGCACCGGGGAGCTGTTTTTT
17 | TRBJ1-4 | TRBV4-2 | TRBD1 | NA | CASSRDRGRETNEKLFF | TGTGCCAGCAGCCGAGACAGGGGGCGGGAAACTAATGAAAAACTGTTTTTT
15 | TRBJ2-1 | TRBV7-9 | TRBD2 | NA | CASSSERGAVGEQFF | TGTGCCAGCAGCTCGGAGCGGGGGGCCGTAGGTGAGCAGTTCTTC
15 | TRBJ1-2 | TRBV6-5 | NA | NA | CASSIGLTGNYGYTF | TGTGCCAGCAGTATTGGCCTAACAGGGAACTATGGCTACACCTTC
15 | TRBJ1-1 | TRBV18 | TRBD1 | NA | CASSPESGGRTEAFF | TGTGCCAGCTCACCCGAGTCAGGGGGCAGGACTGAAGCTTTCTTT
17 | TRBJ2-7 | TRBV3-1/TRBV3-2 | NA | NA | CASSQGHTTGYSYEQYF | TGTGCCAGCAGCCAAGGCCATACAACAGGGTACTCCTACGAGCAGTACTTC
13 | TRBJ1-1 | TRBV11-3 | NA | NA | CGSTRIGSTEAFF | TGTGGCTCAACTCGAATTGGGAGCACTGAAGCTTTCTTT
15 | TRBJ2-5 | TRBV11-3 | NA | NA | CASSPPGGIQETQYF | TGTGCCAGCAGCCCCCCCGGGGGAATCCAAGAGACCCAGTACTTC
13 | TRBJ1-2 | TRBV3-1/TRBV3-2 | NA | NA | CASSLSDLYGYTF | TGTGCCAGCAGCCTTTCGGACTTATATGGCTACACCTTC
12 | TRBJ2-7 | TRBV10-3 | NA | NA | CAIAGATSEQYF | TGTGCCATCGCAGGGGCAACGAGCGAGCAGTACTTC
15 | TRBJ2-3 | TRBV29-1 | TRBD1 | few | CSASVGTASTDTQYF | TGCAGCGCGTCGGTGGGGACAGCTAGCACAGATACGCAGTATTTT